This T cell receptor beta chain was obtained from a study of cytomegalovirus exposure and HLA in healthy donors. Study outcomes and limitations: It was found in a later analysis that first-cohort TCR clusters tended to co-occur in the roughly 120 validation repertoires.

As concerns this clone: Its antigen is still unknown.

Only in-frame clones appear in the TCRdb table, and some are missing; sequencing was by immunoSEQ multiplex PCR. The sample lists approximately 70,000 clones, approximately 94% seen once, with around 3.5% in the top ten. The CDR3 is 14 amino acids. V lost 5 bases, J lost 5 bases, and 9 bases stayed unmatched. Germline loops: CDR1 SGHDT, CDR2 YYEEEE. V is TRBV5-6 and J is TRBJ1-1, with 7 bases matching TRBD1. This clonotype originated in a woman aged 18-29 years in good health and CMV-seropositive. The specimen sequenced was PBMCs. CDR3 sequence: CASRGRGMGTEAFF. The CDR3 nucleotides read TGTGCCAGCAGGGGCAGGGGGATGGGTACTGAAGCTTTCTTT.